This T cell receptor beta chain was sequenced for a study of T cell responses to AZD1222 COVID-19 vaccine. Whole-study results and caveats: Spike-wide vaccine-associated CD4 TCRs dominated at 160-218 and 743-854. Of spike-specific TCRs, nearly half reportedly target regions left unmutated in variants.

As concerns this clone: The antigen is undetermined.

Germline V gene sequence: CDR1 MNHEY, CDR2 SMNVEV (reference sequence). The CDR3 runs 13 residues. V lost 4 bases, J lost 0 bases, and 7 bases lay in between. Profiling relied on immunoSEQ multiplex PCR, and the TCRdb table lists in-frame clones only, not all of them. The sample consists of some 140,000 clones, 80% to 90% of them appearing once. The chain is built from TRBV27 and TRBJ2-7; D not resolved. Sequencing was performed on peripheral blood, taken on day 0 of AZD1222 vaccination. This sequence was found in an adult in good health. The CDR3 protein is CASSSFVSYEQYF. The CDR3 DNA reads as TGTGCCAGCAGTTCATTCGTCTCCTACGAGCAGTACTTC.